The next 20 T cell receptor beta chains were all read from a single sample in a study of response to subunit inactivated influenza vaccine. MiXCR, run by TCRdb on the RT-PCR reads, gives a single entry per CDR3 protein. The sample consists of some 600,000 distinct CDR3 sequences, 12% to 15% of them appearing once. The specimen comprised PBMCs from blood, sampled roughly 2 weeks before vaccination. The receptors here all came from a man aged 50-59 years who received an inactivated influenza vaccine.

This clonotype was picked up a small number of times. This chain joins TRBV5-5 and TRBJ1-3; no firm D call. The CDR3 totals 16 residues. Trimming took 0 bases from V and 3 from J, leaving 13 bases between them. CDR1 is SGHKS, CDR2 YYEKEE, per germline (reference sequence). This CDR3 is CASSLDPAGNGNTIYF. In nucleotides, the CDR3 is TGTGCCAGCAGCTTGGATCCGGCGGGCAATGGAAACACCATATATTTT.

The chain joins TRBV4-1 to TRBJ1-2, with D hard to call. In germline, CDR1 is MGHRA, CDR2 YSYEKL. V shed 0 bases and J shed 1 base, with 9 bases lying between them. This CDR3 is 15 amino acids long. CDR3 protein: CASSQDIPINYGYTF. CDR3 in DNA: TGCGCCAGCAGCCAAGACATCCCGATTAACTATGGCTACACCTTC.

This clonotype was found many times. This sequence joins TRBV12-3 or TRBV12-4 and TRBJ2-5; TRBD2 agrees at 10 bases. The V gene end was trimmed by 6 bases and the J gene end by 5 bases; junction bases not matched to a gene: 6. The CDR3 extends over 14 amino acids. CDR3 DNA: TGTGCCAGCAGATCAGCGGGGGGGCCGGAGACCCAGTACTTC. Translation: CASRSAGGPETQYF.

The chain links TRBV18 to TRBJ2-6; possible D gene TRBD2, 5 bases. Trimming took off 2 bases at V and 2 bases at J, with 7 bases between the two ends. Germline V lookup: CDR1 KGHSH, CDR2 LQKENI. The CDR3 spans 15 residues. Written as DNA, the CDR3 is TGTGCCAGCTCACCAGGACTCCCTGGGGCCAACGTCCTGACTTTC. The encoded protein is CASSPGLPGANVLTF.

The rearrangement uses TRBV4-2 and TRBJ2-7; D unresolved. The V gene lost 0 bases and the J gene lost 1 base, with 7 bases spanning the gap. The CDR3 totals 14 residues. From germline, CDR1 is LGHNA and CDR2 YNFKEQ. The DNA for the CDR3 is TGTGCCAGCAGCCAAGATGGCTCTTCCTACGAGCAGTACTTC. Protein product: CASSQDGSSYEQYF.

This clonotype has only a few counts. The chain employs TRBV5-1 and TRBJ2-2, with TRBD1 matching over 9 bases. V was pared by 4 bases and J by 4 bases, with 5 bases of the junction left unmatched. The CDR3 has 15 residues. The germline V gene has CDR1 SGHRS and CDR2 YFSETQ. The CDR3 protein is CASSRTTGGTGELFF. The CDR3 bases are TGCGCCAGCAGCAGGACGACAGGGGGCACCGGGGAGCTGTTTTTT.

The chain joins TRBV20-1 to TRBJ2-5; the match to TRBD1 covers 8 bases. The CDR3 extends over 15 amino acids. The ends lost 5 bases at V and 0 bases at J; junction bases unmatched: 8. Germline V CDR1 and CDR2: DFQATT, SNEGSKA (reference sequence). As DNA, the CDR3 is TGCAGTGCTCCGGGGGCAGGGGGCTACCAAGAGACCCAGTACTTC. Its translation: CSAPGAGGYQETQYF.

Written as DNA, the CDR3 is TGTGCCAGCAGTTTACCCGGGCTAGCGGCAAACACCGGGGAGCTGTTTTTT. This gives the protein CASSLPGLAANTGELFF. The chain has TRBV28 and TRBJ2-2, with 7 bases identical to TRBD2. J gave up 2 bases and V 2 bases, and 8 bases lay outside the gene matches. This CDR3 contains 17 residues. The V gene's germline CDR1 is MDHEN and CDR2 SYDVKM.

This clonotype came up a few times. The V gene is TRBV9, the J gene TRBJ1-3, with 8 nucleotides matching TRBD1. V was clipped by 0 bases and J by 1 base; unmatched bases: 6. CDR1 and CDR2 from the germline V gene are SGDLS and YYNGEE. The CDR3 has 17 residues. CDR3 bases: TGTGCCAGCAGCGTAGATCCAGGGGGCTTTTCTGGAAACACCATATATTTT. It yields the protein CASSVDPGGFSGNTIYF.

This clonotype was seen more than once but under ten times. V gene TRBV29-1 combines with J gene TRBJ2-7; the match to TRBD1 covers 8 bases. With 7 bases clipped from V and 5 bases from J, the junction kept 7 bases outside the gene matches. The CDR3 runs to 12 residues. The germline V gene has CDR1 SQVTM and CDR2 ANQGSEA. The CDR3 protein is CSADTGGHEQYF. In DNA, the CDR3 is TGCAGCGCCGACACAGGGGGGCACGAGCAGTACTTC.

Only a few counts were recorded for this clonotype. The V call is TRBV29-1, the J call TRBJ1-2, with unresolved D. V lost 5 bases and J 4 bases, leaving 17 bases between the germline ends. This CDR3 has 14 residues. Germline-derived CDR1 and CDR2 are SQVTM and ANQGSEA. The CDR3 here is CSVSRPEDGYGYTF. CDR3 coding DNA: TGCAGCGTTTCGCGTCCCGAGGATGGCTATGGCTACACCTTC.

The V call is TRBV15, the J call TRBJ2-3; a weak D match, TRBD2 (6 bases). In germline, CDR1 is LNHNV, CDR2 YYDKDF (reference sequence). V shed 3 bases and J shed 3 bases, with 7 bases lying between them. The CDR3 has 13 amino acids. CDR3 sequence (DNA): TGTGCCACCAGCAGGGACTATACAGATACGCAGTATTTT. This gives the protein CATSRDYTDTQYF.

This clonotype was recorded many times. This CDR3 reads CASTSGDRGGHEQFF. The DNA for the CDR3 is TGTGCCAGTACCTCTGGGGACAGGGGCGGCCATGAGCAGTTCTTC. The rearrangement links TRBV12-3 or TRBV12-4 to TRBJ2-1; 10 nucleotides align to TRBD1. This CDR3 comprises 15 residues. V gave up 9 bases and J gave up 8 bases; unmatched junction bases: 13.

The chain joins TRBV14 to TRBJ2-1; no clear D gene. Looked up from germline, CDR1 is SGHDN and CDR2 is FVKESK. Trimming took off 0 bases at V and 2 bases at J, with 14 bases between the two ends. This CDR3 has 17 amino acids. The CDR3 nucleotides read TGTGCCAGCAGCCAAGATGGGGTCTACCTGACCTACAATGAGCAGTTCTTC. This translates into CASSQDGVYLTYNEQFF.

The chain has TRBV7-9 and TRBJ2-1; no clear D. This CDR3 spans 12 amino acids. V dropped 5 bases and J dropped 5 bases, with 7 bases sitting between them. Per the germline V gene, CDR1 is SEHNR and CDR2 is FQNEAQ (reference sequence). DNA of the CDR3: TGTGCCAGCAGCCGACATGACAATGAGCAGTTCTTC. Amino acids: CASSRHDNEQFF.

In this sample, this clonotype turned up a few times. The chain couples TRBV25-1 to TRBJ1-3; no clear D gene. Trimming removed 6 bases at V and 2 bases at J, with 14 bases between. Germline CDR1 MGHDK, CDR2 SYGVNS. CDR3 length equals 15 residues. CDR3: CASSPRSTAGNTIYF. The CDR3 nucleotides read TGTGCCAGCAGCCCCAGGTCGACGGCTGGAAACACCATATATTTT.

This chain links TRBV6-2 or TRBV6-3 with TRBJ2-3; D is unclear. Trimming stripped 4 bases from V and 5 bases from J, with 16 bases between. Germline V gene lookup returns CDR1 MNHEY and CDR2 SVGEGT. The CDR3 loop spans 15 amino acids. Written as DNA, the CDR3 is TGTGCCAGCAGTTCAATAGACGGGTTTGTAGATACGCAGTATTTT. Translated: CASSSIDGFVDTQYF.

V usage is TRBV6-2 or TRBV6-3 and J usage is TRBJ1-5; 8 bases are shared with TRBD1. CDR3 length equals 14 residues. The germline gives CDR1 MNHEY, CDR2 SVGEGT. The V and J ends lost 5 bases and 4 bases, in that order; junction bases with no gene match: 4. DNA for the CDR3: TGTGCCAGCAGTCGAAGACAGGGGAATCAGCCCCAGCATTTT. Translation: CASSRRQGNQPQHF.

The gene calls are TRBV7-8 and TRBJ2-4; D is possibly TRBD1 (6 bases). Germline CDR1 SGHVS, CDR2 FQNEAQ. V was shortened by 3 bases and J by 0 bases, with 12 bases between the two germline ends. This CDR3 is 16 amino acids long. The DNA of the CDR3 is TGTGCCAGCAGCTTTACATCACAGGGAGCCAAAAACATTCAGTACTTC. Encoded protein: CASSFTSQGAKNIQYF.

This sequence joins TRBV6-2 or TRBV6-3 and TRBJ1-5; 8 bases agree with TRBD1. The CDR3 is 14 amino acids. Trimming removed 8 bases from V and 3 bases from J; junction bases left unmatched: 6. CDR1 and CDR2 from the germline V gene are MNHEY and SVGEGT. CDR3 nucleotides: TGTGCCAGCGCCACAGGGGGAGTCAATCAGCCCCAGCATTTT. Translation gives CASATGGVNQPQHF.